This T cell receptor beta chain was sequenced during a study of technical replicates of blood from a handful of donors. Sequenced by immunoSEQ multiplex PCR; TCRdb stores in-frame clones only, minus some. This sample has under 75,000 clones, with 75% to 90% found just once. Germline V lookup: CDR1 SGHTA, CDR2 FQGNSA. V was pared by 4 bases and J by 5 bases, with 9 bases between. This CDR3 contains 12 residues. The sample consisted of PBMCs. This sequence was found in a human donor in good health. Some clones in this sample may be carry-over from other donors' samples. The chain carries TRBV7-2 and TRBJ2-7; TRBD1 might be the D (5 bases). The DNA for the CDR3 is TGTGCCAGCAGCTCCCAGGGTGACGAGCAGTACTTC. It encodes CASSSQGDEQYF.